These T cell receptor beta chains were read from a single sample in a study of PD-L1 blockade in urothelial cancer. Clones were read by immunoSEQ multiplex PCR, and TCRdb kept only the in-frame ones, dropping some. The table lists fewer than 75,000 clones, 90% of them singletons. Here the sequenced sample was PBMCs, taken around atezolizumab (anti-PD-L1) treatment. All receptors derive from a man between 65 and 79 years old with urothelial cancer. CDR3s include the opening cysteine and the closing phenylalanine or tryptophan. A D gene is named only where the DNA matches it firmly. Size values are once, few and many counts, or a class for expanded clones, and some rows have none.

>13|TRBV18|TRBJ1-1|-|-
CASSRQDRTEAFF
TGTGCCAGCTCACGACAGGACCGCACTGAAGCTTTCTTT
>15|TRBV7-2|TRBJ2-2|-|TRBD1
CASSRDRAGTGELFF
TGTGCCAGCAGCAGGGACAGGGCTGGCACCGGGGAGCTGTTTTTT
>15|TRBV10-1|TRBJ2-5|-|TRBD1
CASSDKGASGETQYF
TGCGCCAGCAGTGACAAGGGGGCCTCGGGCGAGACCCAGTACTTC
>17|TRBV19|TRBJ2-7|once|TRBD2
CASSPSGGKRWGNEQYF
TGTGCCAGTAGTCCTTCCGGGGGGAAGCGGTGGGGCAACGAGCAGTACTTC
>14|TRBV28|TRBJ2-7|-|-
CASSLPGSSYEQYF
TGTGCCAGCAGTTTACCCGGGAGCTCCTACGAGCAGTACTTC
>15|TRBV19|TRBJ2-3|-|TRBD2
CASRRGLAGEDTQYF
TGTGCCAGTAGGAGAGGACTAGCGGGAGAGGATACGCAGTATTTT
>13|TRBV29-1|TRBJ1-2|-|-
CSVEVTGSYGYTF
TGCAGCGTTGAGGTCACGGGATCTTATGGCTACACCTTC
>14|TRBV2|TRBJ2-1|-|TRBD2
CASMVTSGYNEQFF
TGTGCCAGCATGGTTACTAGCGGATACAATGAGCAGTTCTTC
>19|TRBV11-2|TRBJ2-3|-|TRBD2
CASSLVDLWGRGGTDTQYF
TGTGCCAGCAGCTTAGTTGATCTATGGGGACGGGGGGGCACAGATACGCAGTATTTT
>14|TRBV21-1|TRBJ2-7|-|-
CASITDKSSYEQYF
TGTGCCAGCATTACCGACAAGAGCTCCTACGAGCAGTACTTC
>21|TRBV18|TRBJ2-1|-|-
CASSPLAASLIVRLNYNEQFF
TGTGCCAGCTCACCACTAGCCGCTTCACTGATCGTACGGCTGAATTACAATGAGCAGTTCTTC
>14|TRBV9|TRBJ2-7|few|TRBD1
CASSAGTGEGEQYF
TGTGCCAGCAGCGCAGGGACAGGGGAAGGCGAGCAGTACTTC
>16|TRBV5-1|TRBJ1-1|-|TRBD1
CASSLGQGIMNTEAFF
TGCGCCAGCAGCTTGGGACAGGGGATCATGAACACTGAAGCTTTCTTT
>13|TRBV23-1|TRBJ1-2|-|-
CADGAAYNYGYTF
TGCGCCGATGGGGCAGCTTACAACTATGGCTACACCTTC
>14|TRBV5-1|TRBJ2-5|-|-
CASSFGASGETQYF
TGCGCCAGCAGCTTCGGGGCGAGCGGGGAGACCCAGTACTTC
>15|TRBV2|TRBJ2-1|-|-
CASRLAESSYNEQFF
TGTGCCAGCAGGTTAGCGGAGAGCTCCTACAATGAGCAGTTCTTC
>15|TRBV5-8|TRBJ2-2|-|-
CASSITAGVTGELFF
TGTGCCAGCAGCATAACGGCAGGGGTCACCGGGGAGCTGTTTTTT
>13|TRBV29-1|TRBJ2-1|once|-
CSVGQGISNEQFF
TGCAGCGTTGGGCAGGGGATAAGCAATGAGCAGTTCTTC
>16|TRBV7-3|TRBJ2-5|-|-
CASSLKGGAKEETQYF
TGTGCCAGCAGCTTAAAAGGGGGGGCTAAGGAAGAGACCCAGTACTTC
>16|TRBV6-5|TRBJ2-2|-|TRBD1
CASSYFRTGGPGELFF
TGTGCCAGCAGTTACTTTAGGACAGGGGGCCCCGGGGAGCTGTTTTTT
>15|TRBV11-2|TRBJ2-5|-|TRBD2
CASSSGLAGGETQYF
TGTGCCAGCAGCTCGGGACTAGCGGGAGGAGAGACCCAGTACTTC
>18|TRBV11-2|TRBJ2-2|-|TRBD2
CASSLDHNPGLASGELFF
TGTGCCAGCAGCTTAGATCATAATCCAGGACTAGCCTCCGGGGAGCTGTTTTTT
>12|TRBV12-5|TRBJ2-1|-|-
CASGLSRNEQFF
TGTGCTAGTGGTTTGTCGCGAAATGAGCAGTTCTTC
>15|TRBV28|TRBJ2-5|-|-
CASSFVRVQKETQYF
TGTGCCAGCAGTTTTGTACGAGTCCAAAAAGAGACCCAGTACTTC
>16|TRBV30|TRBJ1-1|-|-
CAWSMASGSMNTEAFF
TGTGCCTGGAGTATGGCGTCAGGATCGATGAACACTGAAGCTTTCTTT
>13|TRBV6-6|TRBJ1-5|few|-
CASSFQTSQPQHF
TGTGCCAGCAGTTTTCAGACTAGCCAGCCCCAGCATTTT
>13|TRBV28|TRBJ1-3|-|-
CASSEVSGNTIYF
TGTGCCAGCAGTGAGGTATCAGGAAACACCATATATTTT
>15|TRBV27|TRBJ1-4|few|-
CASSLSAGANEKLFF
TGTGCCAGCAGTTTAAGCGCAGGGGCAAATGAAAAACTGTTTTTT
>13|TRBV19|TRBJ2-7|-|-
CASSISNAYEQYF
TGTGCCAGTAGTATCAGTAACGCCTACGAGCAGTACTTC
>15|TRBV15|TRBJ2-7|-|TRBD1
CATSRGDRGFYEQYF
TGTGCCACCAGCAGAGGGGACAGGGGGTTCTACGAGCAGTACTTC
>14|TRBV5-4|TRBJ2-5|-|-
CASSLSGVRETQYF
TGTGCCAGCAGCCTATCGGGGGTACGAGAGACCCAGTACTTC
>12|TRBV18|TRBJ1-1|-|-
CASEQGNTEAFF
TGTGCCAGCGAGCAGGGAAACACTGAAGCTTTCTTT
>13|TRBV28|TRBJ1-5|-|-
CASLPYSNQPQHF
TGTGCCAGTTTGCCCTATAGCAATCAGCCCCAGCATTTT
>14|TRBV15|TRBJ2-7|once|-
CATSRDPAEDEQYF
TGTGCCACCAGCAGAGATCCGGCAGAGGACGAGCAGTACTTC
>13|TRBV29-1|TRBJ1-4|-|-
CSATPGTGEKLFF
TGCAGCGCAACCCCAGGTACTGGGGAAAAACTGTTTTTT
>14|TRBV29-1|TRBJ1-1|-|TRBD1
CSVAPTGTGGEAFF
TGCAGCGTGGCTCCAACCGGGACAGGGGGTGAAGCTTTCTTT
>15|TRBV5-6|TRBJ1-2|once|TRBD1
CASSLAQGAAGGYTF
TGTGCCAGCAGCTTGGCCCAGGGGGCAGCGGGTGGCTACACCTTC
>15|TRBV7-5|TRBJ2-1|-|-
CARSFSWVRGYEQFF
TGTGCCAGAAGCTTTTCTTGGGTCAGGGGCTATGAGCAGTTCTTC
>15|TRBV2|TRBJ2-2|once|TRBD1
CASRPPGQGGGELFF
TGTGCCAGCAGACCACCGGGACAGGGTGGCGGGGAGCTGTTTTTT
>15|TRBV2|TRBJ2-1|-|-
CASSEGRLALSEQFF
TGTGCCAGCAGTGAGGGGAGGTTAGCTCTGAGTGAGCAGTTCTTC
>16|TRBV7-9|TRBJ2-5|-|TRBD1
CASSSTGGAHQETQYF
TGTGCCAGCAGCTCGACAGGGGGCGCCCACCAAGAGACCCAGTACTTC
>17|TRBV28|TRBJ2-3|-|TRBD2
CASRELKAGGRTDTQYF
TGTGCCAGCAGGGAACTTAAAGCGGGAGGGCGCACAGATACGCAGTATTTT
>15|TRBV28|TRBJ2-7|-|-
CASTLGSAGSYEQYF
TGTGCCAGCACCCTGGGCAGTGCGGGCTCTTACGAGCAGTACTTC
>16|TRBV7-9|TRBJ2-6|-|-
CASSLGLSLGANVLTF
TGTGCCAGCAGCTTGGGCCTTTCTCTCGGGGCCAACGTCCTGACTTTC
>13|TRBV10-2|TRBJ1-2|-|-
CASSPGQIYGYTF
TGCGCCAGCAGCCCAGGACAGATCTATGGCTACACCTTC